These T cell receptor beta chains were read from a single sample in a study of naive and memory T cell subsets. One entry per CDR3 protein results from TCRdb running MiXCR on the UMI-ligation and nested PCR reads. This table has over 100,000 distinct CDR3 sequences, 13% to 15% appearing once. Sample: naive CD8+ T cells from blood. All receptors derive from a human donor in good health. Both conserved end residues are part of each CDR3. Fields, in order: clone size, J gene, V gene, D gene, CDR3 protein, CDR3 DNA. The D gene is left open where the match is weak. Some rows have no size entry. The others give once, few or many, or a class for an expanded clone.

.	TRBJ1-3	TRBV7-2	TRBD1	CASSLWDRPSSSGNTIYF	TGTGCCAGCAGCTTATGGGACAGGCCATCATCCTCTGGAAACACCATATATTTT
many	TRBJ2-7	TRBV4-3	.	CASSARDTDVYEQYF	TGCGCCAGCAGCGCCCGGGACACGGACGTCTACGAGCAGTACTTC
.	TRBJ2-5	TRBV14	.	CASSGGTSRETQYF	TGTGCCAGCAGCGGAGGGACTTCACGAGAGACCCAGTACTTC
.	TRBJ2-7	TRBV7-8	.	CASSAPVVQVQFYEQYF	TGTGCCAGCAGCGCGCCCGTTGTACAGGTCCAATTCTACGAGCAGTACTTC
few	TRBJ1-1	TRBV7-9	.	CASRRGSQLNTEAFF	TGTGCCAGCAGGCGGGGCTCACAATTGAACACTGAAGCTTTCTTT
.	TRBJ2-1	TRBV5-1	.	CASSLTPAYNEQFF	TGCGCCAGCAGCTTGACGCCGGCCTACAATGAGCAGTTCTTC
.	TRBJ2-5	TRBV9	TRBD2	CASSGSGGSLGETQYF	TGTGCCAGCAGCGGTAGCGGGGGGTCCCTCGGGGAGACCCAGTACTTC
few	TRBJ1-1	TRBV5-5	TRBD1	CASSRETGAPEAFF	TGTGCCAGCAGCCGAGAGACAGGGGCCCCTGAAGCTTTCTTT
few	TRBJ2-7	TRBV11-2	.	CASSSQGKYEQYF	TGTGCCAGCAGCTCTCAGGGGAAGTACGAGCAGTACTTC
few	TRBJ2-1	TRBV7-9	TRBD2	CASSSRLAENEQFF	TGTGCCAGCAGCTCCAGACTAGCGGAAAATGAGCAGTTCTTC
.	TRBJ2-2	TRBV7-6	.	CASSPGWGTGELFF	TGTGCCAGCAGCCCTGGCTGGGGGACCGGGGAGCTGTTTTTT
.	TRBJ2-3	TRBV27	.	CASSRGQRIGDTQYF	TGTGCCAGCAGCCGCGGCCAGCGGATCGGCGATACGCAGTATTTT
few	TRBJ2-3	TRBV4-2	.	CASSQERRQVRTDTQYF	TGTGCCAGCAGCCAAGAGAGACGACAGGTTCGCACAGATACGCAGTATTTT
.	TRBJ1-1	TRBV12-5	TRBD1	CASGLFVDRVDTEAFF	TGTGCTAGTGGTTTGTTTGTCGACAGGGTTGACACTGAAGCTTTCTTT
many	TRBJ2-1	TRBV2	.	CASSEAPVSEFF	TGTGCCAGCAGTGAAGCGCCAGTATCTGAGTTCTTC
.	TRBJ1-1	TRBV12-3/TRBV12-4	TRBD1	CASSRGTGGGGAFF	TGTGCCAGCAGCCGAGGGACAGGGGGCGGGGGAGCTTTCTTT
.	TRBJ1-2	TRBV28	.	CASSLLGSINYGYTF	TGTGCCAGCAGTTTGTTGGGCTCCATCAACTATGGCTACACCTTC
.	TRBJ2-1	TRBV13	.	CASSSLSEYPQNNEQFF	TGTGCCAGCAGCAGCTTATCGGAATATCCCCAGAACAATGAGCAGTTCTTC
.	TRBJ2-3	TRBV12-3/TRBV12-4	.	CASSLVRDVLAQYF	TGTGCCAGCAGTTTAGTTCGGGACGTTCTGGCGCAGTATTTT
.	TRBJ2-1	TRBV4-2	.	CASSSLQTRHEQFF	TGTGCCAGCAGCTCTCTCCAGACTAGACATGAGCAGTTCTTC
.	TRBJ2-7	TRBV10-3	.	CAISEPQGIRQYF	TGTGCCATCAGTGAGCCCCAGGGTATTCGGCAGTACTTC
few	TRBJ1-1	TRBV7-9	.	CASSPVAGNTEAFF	TGTGCCAGCAGCCCAGTGGCAGGGAACACTGAAGCTTTCTTT
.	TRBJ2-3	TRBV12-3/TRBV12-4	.	CASSLAWGARTDTQYF	TGTGCCAGCAGTTTAGCGTGGGGGGCCCGCACAGATACGCAGTATTTT
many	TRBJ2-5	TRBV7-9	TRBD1	CASSLVDRGSETQYF	TGTGCCAGCAGCTTAGTGGACAGGGGGTCCGAGACCCAGTACTTC
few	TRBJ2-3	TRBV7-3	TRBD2	CASSLTTGGADTQYF	TGTGCCAGCAGCTTAACTACGGGGGGGGCAGATACGCAGTATTTT
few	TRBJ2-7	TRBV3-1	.	CASSQVALDMDEQYF	TGTGCCAGCAGCCAAGTAGCGTTGGATATGGACGAGCAGTACTTC
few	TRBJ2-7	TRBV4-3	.	CASSQDGSGEQYF	TGCGCCAGCAGCCAAGACGGTTCGGGGGAGCAGTACTTC
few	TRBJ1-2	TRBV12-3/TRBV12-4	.	CASSGTGANYGYTF	TGTGCCAGCAGTGGGACGGGAGCTAACTATGGCTACACCTTC
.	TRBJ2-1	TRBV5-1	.	CASSPLESSYNEQFF	TGCGCCAGCAGCCCCTTGGAGAGCTCCTACAATGAGCAGTTCTTC
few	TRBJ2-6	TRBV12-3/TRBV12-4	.	CASSLWGLGANVLTF	TGTGCCAGCAGTTTATGGGGGCTTGGGGCCAACGTCCTGACTTTC
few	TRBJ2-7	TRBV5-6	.	CASSLMTSPFYHEQYF	TGTGCCAGCAGCCTTATGACCTCCCCATTTTACCACGAGCAGTACTTC
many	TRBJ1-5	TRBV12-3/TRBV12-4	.	CASSLSGQPQHF	TGTGCCAGCAGTTTGTCTGGTCAGCCCCAGCATTTT
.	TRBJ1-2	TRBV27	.	CASSLSGQYGYTF	TGTGCCAGCAGTTTATCGGGGCAGTATGGCTACACCTTC
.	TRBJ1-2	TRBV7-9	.	CASTFSHSEPGYTF	TGTGCCAGCACCTTCAGTCATTCGGAGCCTGGCTACACCTTC
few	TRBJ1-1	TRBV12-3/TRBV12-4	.	CASSGQGEAFF	TGTGCCAGCAGTGGGCAGGGGGAAGCTTTCTTT
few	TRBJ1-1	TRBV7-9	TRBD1	CASSPTGTLNTEAFF	TGTGCCAGCAGCCCGACAGGGACCCTGAACACTGAAGCTTTCTTT
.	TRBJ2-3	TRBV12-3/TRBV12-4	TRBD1	CASSLMRQGVDTQYF	TGTGCCAGCAGCCTAATGAGACAGGGGGTAGATACGCAGTATTTT
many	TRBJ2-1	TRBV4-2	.	CASSMAGGEQFF	TGTGCCAGCAGCATGGCGGGTGGGGAGCAGTTCTTC
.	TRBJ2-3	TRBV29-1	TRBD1	CSVVDRGPTDTQYF	TGCAGCGTGGTCGACAGGGGACCCACAGATACGCAGTATTTT
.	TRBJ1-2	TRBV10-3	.	CAISGSSDYGYTF	TGTGCCATCAGTGGCTCCTCTGACTATGGCTACACCTTC
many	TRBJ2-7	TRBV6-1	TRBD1	CASSNTGGLTYEQYF	TGTGCCAGCAGCAACACAGGGGGCCTGACCTACGAGCAGTACTTC
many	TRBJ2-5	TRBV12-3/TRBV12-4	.	CASSTTVREETQYF	TGTGCCAGCAGTACCACGGTCAGGGAAGAGACCCAGTACTTC
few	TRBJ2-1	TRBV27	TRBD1	CASTHRGNEQFF	TGTGCCAGCACACACAGGGGGAATGAGCAGTTCTTC
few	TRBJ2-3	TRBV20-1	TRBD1	CSASPDRGGTDTQYF	TGCAGTGCTAGCCCGGACAGGGGGGGCACAGATACGCAGTATTTT
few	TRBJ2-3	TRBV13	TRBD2	CASSLRASGGSLADTQYF	TGTGCCAGCAGCTTAAGGGCTAGCGGGGGTAGCTTGGCAGATACGCAGTATTTT
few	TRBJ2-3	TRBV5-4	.	CATTVGAKDTQYF	TGTGCCACCACCGTGGGGGCGAAAGATACGCAGTATTTT